The 22 T cell receptor beta chains listed next were all sequenced from one sample in a study of spatial heterogeneity in lung cancer. MiXCR was run by TCRdb on the 5' RACE reads, yielding one entry per CDR3 protein. The top ten hold around 13% of the sample, which has nearly 50,000 distinct CDR3 sequences, approximately 7.6% seen once. Time point noted: sample taken at primary tumor resection. The input material, whole RNA from tumor, nontumor lung or frozen PBMC, was sequenced unsorted. The input for sequencing was PBMCs, taken at surgery. These receptors were obtained from a female donor with early-stage non-small cell lung cancer.

This clonotype was recorded at least ten times. The chain uses TRBV18 and TRBJ2-7, with TRBD2 matching over 10 bases. Looked up from germline, CDR1 is KGHSH and CDR2 is LQKENI. The CDR3 extends over 14 amino acids. V trimming: 3 bases; J trimming: 2 bases; junction bases outside the gene matches: 1. The CDR3: CASSPSGGAYEQYF. CDR3 nucleotides: TGTGCCAGCTCACCGAGCGGGGGGGCCTACGAGCAGTACTTC.

The chain has TRBV20-1 and TRBJ2-3; TRBD2 aligns across 10 bases. In germline, CDR1 is DFQATT, CDR2 SNEGSKA (reference sequence). The CDR3 is 14 amino acids. Losses at the gene ends were 6 bases for V and 1 base for J; bases not matched to a gene: 4. Here the CDR3 reads CSALAGVGTDTQYF. For the CDR3, the DNA is TGCAGTGCCCTAGCGGGGGTGGGCACAGATACGCAGTATTTT.

This clonotype was counted ten times or more. This chain links TRBV29-1 with TRBJ2-2; the D is unclear. Germline assignment: CDR1 SQVTM and CDR2 ANQGSEA. CDR3 length: 14 amino acids. The V gene lost 8 bases and the J gene lost 0 bases, with 13 bases spanning the gap. CDR3 DNA sequence: TGCAGCACCCAGCGCGATCCGAACACCGGGGAGCTGTTTTTT. Translating it yields CSTQRDPNTGELFF.

On this clonotype: A much larger clone is a single base away; this may be a read error. The CDR3 here is CASRRDRLPDQPQHF. The CDR3 DNA is TGTGCCAGCAGAAGAGACCGACTTCCGGATCAGCCCCAGCATTTT. The gene calls are TRBV2 and TRBJ1-5, with D unclear. The CDR3 runs to 15 residues. Trimming removed 6 bases at V and 5 bases at J, with 17 bases between. Germline V gene sequence: CDR1 SNHLY, CDR2 FYNNEI. Complete variable domain (other parts from reference TRBV2 and TRBJ1-5): EPEVTQTPSHQVTQMGQEVILRCVPISNHLYFYWYRQILGQKVEFLVSFYNNEISEKSEIFDDQFSVERPDGSNFTLKIRSTKLEDSAMYFCASRRDRLPDQPQHFGDGTRLSIL.

This clonotype came up a few times. V usage is TRBV12-3 or TRBV12-4 and J usage is TRBJ2-3; D is perhaps TRBD2 (6 bases). This CDR3 is built from 14 residues. V was clipped by 5 bases and J by 2 bases, with 11 bases between them. The CDR3 region has the DNA TGTGCCAGCAGTGGGGCGGGGACCACAGATACGCAGTATTTT. Amino acid sequence: CASSGAGTTDTQYF.

The V and J genes are TRBV2 and TRBJ2-5; either TRBD1 or TRBD2 may fit D (5 bases each). V shed 10 bases and J shed 5 bases, with 17 bases lying between them. The CDR3 spans 13 residues. The germline CDR1 and CDR2 sequences are SNHLY and FYNNEI. CDR3 in amino acids: CATSREYEETQYF. Here the CDR3 DNA reads TGTGCCACCTCCAGGGAGTATGAGGAGACCCAGTACTTC.

There are many counts of this clonotype. The chain joins TRBV28 to TRBJ2-5; the D gene is possibly TRBD1 (5 bases). Germline V gene data show CDR1 as MDHEN and CDR2 as SYDVKM. The CDR3 has 15 residues. V was trimmed by 6 bases and J by 0 bases, leaving 14 bases between them. The chain's CDR3 is CASSTSDSYQETQYF. CDR3 in DNA: TGTGCCAGCAGCACATCCGACAGTTACCAAGAGACCCAGTACTTC.

There are many counts of this clonotype. CDR3: CASSQNRGATEAFF. In DNA, the CDR3 is TGCGCCAGCAGCCAAAATCGGGGAGCCACTGAAGCTTTCTTT. The chain uses TRBV4-3 and TRBJ1-1; D uncertain. The V and J ends lost 2 bases and 4 bases respectively, with 11 bases between them. The CDR3 has 14 residues. Germline-derived CDR1 and CDR2 are LGHNA and YSLEER.

This clonotype was seen many times. The chain carries TRBV11-2 and TRBJ1-3, with D unresolved. Germline V CDR1 and CDR2: SGHAT, FQNNGV. The CDR3 runs 13 residues. Trimming took 5 bases from V and 7 from J, leaving 12 bases between them. The DNA of the CDR3 is TGTGCCAGCAGCCTTCCGGGAAGGAACACCATATATTTT. Its protein is CASSLPGRNTIYF.

The chain is built from TRBV7-9 and TRBJ2-7, with 8 bases matching TRBD1. CDR1 is SEHNR, CDR2 FQNEAQ, per germline (reference sequence). V lost 1 base to trimming and J lost 6 bases; unmatched junction nucleotides: 5. The CDR3 runs to 14 residues. CDR3 region: CASSLEGQVSEQYF. The CDR3 DNA follows: TGTGCCAGCAGCTTAGAGGGACAGGTCAGCGAGCAGTACTTC.

This clonotype was counted at least ten times. The chain recombines TRBV28 with TRBJ1-1; weak D call: TRBD1 (6 bases). Deletions cut 8 bases from V and 4 bases from J, with 23 bases between. Germline V gene sequence: CDR1 MDHEN, CDR2 SYDVKM. This CDR3 is built from 16 residues. Here the CDR3 reads CASHPPRGEWSTEAFF. The CDR3 DNA reads TGTGCCAGCCACCCCCCGAGGGGGGAGTGGAGCACTGAAGCTTTCTTT.

By sample share, this clonotype is medium-sized. This chain links TRBV5-4 with TRBJ2-1; 10 bases line up with TRBD2. The germline gives CDR1 SGHNT, CDR2 YYREEE (reference sequence). The trim removed 8 bases at V and 3 bases at J, leaving 2 bases unmatched. This CDR3 comprises 13 residues. This CDR3 reads CARRTSGYNEQFF. Here the CDR3 DNA reads TGTGCCAGGAGGACTAGCGGCTACAATGAGCAGTTCTTC.

The V gene is TRBV10-3, the J gene TRBJ2-5, with TRBD1 matching 7 bases. The germline CDR1 and CDR2 sequences are ENHRY and SYGVKD. Trimming removed 6 bases from V and 2 bases from J; junction bases left unmatched: 9. The CDR3 runs to 15 residues. CDR3 sequence (DNA): TGTGCCATCAGCACGAACAGGGGAAGTCAAGAGACCCAGTACTTC. Protein: CAISTNRGSQETQYF.

This clonotype was counted at least ten times. This chain uses TRBV7-6 with TRBJ1-6, with TRBD1 matching over 11 bases. The J segment lost 5 bases and the V segment lost 7 bases, leaving 4 bases of the junction unmatched. Germline CDR1 SGHVS, CDR2 FNYEAQ. CDR3 length equals 15 residues. CDR3 in DNA: TGTGCCAGCACCCGGGACAGGGGGAATAATTCACCCCTCCACTTT. It is translated as CASTRDRGNNSPLHF.

This clonotype was picked up a small number of times. The genes are TRBV24-1 and TRBJ1-1; no definite D call. CDR1 KGHDR and CDR2 SFDVKD come from the germline V gene. V was cut by 4 bases and J by 3 bases, with 8 bases left in between. CDR3 length: 13 residues. The CDR3 here is CATSDRVDTEAFF. For the CDR3, the DNA is TGTGCCACCAGTGACAGAGTTGACACTGAAGCTTTCTTT.

This clonotype was seen a few times. The rearrangement joins TRBV20-1 to TRBJ2-3, with 9 bases that match TRBD2. The CDR3 extends over 16 amino acids. The germline V gene has CDR1 DFQATT and CDR2 SNEGSKA (reference sequence). J was trimmed by 5 bases and V by 1 base; bases with no gene match: 10. The CDR3 nucleotides read TGCAGTGCTAGAGGGGTAGCGGGGGCCCTCCTAGATACGCAGTATTTT. Translating gives CSARGVAGALLDTQYF.

This sequence joins TRBV29-1 and TRBJ2-7, with D possibly called TRBD1 or TRBD2 (5 bases each). The V gene's germline CDR1 is SQVTM and CDR2 ANQGSEA. The CDR3 is 15 residues long. Trimming cost V 1 base and J 2 bases, with 15 bases left between them. DNA of the CDR3: TGCAGCGTTGAAGGAGAGGGGCGTCCCCCCTACGAGCAGTACTTC. Its protein product is CSVEGEGRPPYEQYF.

Ten or more counts support this clonotype. This chain uses TRBV20-1 with TRBJ2-1, with 8 bases identical to TRBD2. Germline CDR1 DFQATT, CDR2 SNEGSKA (reference sequence). Germline trimming cut 2 bases from V and 9 bases from J; bases unmatched to any gene: 9. The CDR3 is 14 amino acids. CDR3 nucleotides: TGCAGTGCTAGATCCCCCGGGACTAGGATTGAGCAGTTCTTC. Protein: CSARSPGTRIEQFF.

V is TRBV6-5 and J is TRBJ2-7; 8 nucleotides match TRBD2. This CDR3 contains 15 residues. The V and J ends lost 2 bases and 4 bases, in that order; junction bases with no gene match: 7. The V gene's germline CDR1 is MNHEY and CDR2 SVGAGI. The CDR3: CASSYSGGLHYEQYF. In nucleotides, the CDR3 is TGTGCCAGCAGTTACAGCGGGGGTCTACATTACGAGCAGTACTTC.

This clonotype was seen at least ten times. The rearrangement links TRBV12-3 or TRBV12-4 to TRBJ2-4, with a tentative D call TRBD2 (5 bases). V lost 0 bases and J lost 0, with 9 bases in between. The CDR3 has 16 residues. The CDR3 DNA is TGTGCCAGCAGTTTAGCGCGGGCCCTAGCCAAAAACATTCAGTACTTC. This codes for CASSLARALAKNIQYF.

This clonotype was detected ten times or more. The CDR3 coding sequence is TGTGCCATCAGTGATTTCGGACAGGGGGCCGGGGAGCTGTTTTTT. Its translation is CAISDFGQGAGELFF. This rearrangement joins TRBV10-3 to TRBJ2-2; 10 bases fit TRBD1. V lost 3 bases, J lost 6 bases, and 4 bases stayed unmatched. From germline, CDR1 is ENHRY and CDR2 SYGVKD. The CDR3 runs to 15 residues.

The gene calls are TRBV20-1 and TRBJ1-6; 9 bases match TRBD1. The V segment lost 3 bases and the J segment 4 bases; nucleotides outside the gene matches: 10. CDR1 and CDR2 from the germline V gene are DFQATT and SNEGSKA (reference sequence). This CDR3 comprises 17 residues. CDR3 in amino acids: CSASSDRGSLYNSPLHF. CDR3 nucleotide sequence: TGCAGTGCTAGCTCCGACAGGGGGTCCCTTTATAATTCACCCCTCCACTTT.